A single sample gave rise to the 14 T cell receptor beta chains below, sequenced in a study of cytomegalovirus exposure and HLA in healthy donors. PCR amplification relied on 60 Vbeta primers (plus 13 Jbeta primers). Measured with immunoSEQ multiplex PCR; TCRdb has only the in-frame clones, and not every one. In all, the sample yields more than 40,000 clones. The specimen was PBMCs. Every receptor here comes from a woman in her thirties or forties in good health and CMV-seronegative.

V is TRBV5-1 and J is TRBJ2-1; D may be TRBD1 (5 bases). CDR1 and CDR2 from the germline V gene are SGHRS and YFSETQ. The ends were cut back, 2 bases at V and 12 bases at J, with 21 bases in the middle. The CDR3 extends over 15 amino acids. CDR3 bases: TGCGCCAGCAGCTTACCGACAGTCTCGGGTGACGGGCAGTTCTTC. This codes for CASSLPTVSGDGQFF.

This chain connects TRBV18 to TRBJ2-2; 7 bases are shared with TRBD1. The CDR3 is 14 residues long. Germline CDR1 reads KGHSH; CDR2 reads LQKENI. V dropped 8 bases and J dropped 3; count of bases not matched to a gene: 6. This chain's CDR3 is CASVQGMDTGELFF. CDR3 in DNA: TGTGCCAGCGTACAGGGGATGGACACCGGGGAGCTGTTTTTT.

V and J are TRBV19 and TRBJ1-4; TRBD1 aligns across 9 bases. The CDR3 loop spans 15 amino acids. With V trimmed by 5 bases and J by 8 bases, 9 bases remained unmatched. Germline V lookup: CDR1 LNHDA, CDR2 SQIVND (reference sequence). The CDR3 reads CASSDQRTGVEKLFF. CDR3 sequence (DNA): TGTGCCAGTAGTGATCAACGGACAGGGGTCGAAAAACTGTTTTTT.

V gene TRBV11-2 combines with J gene TRBJ1-1; D may be TRBD1 (6 bases). V lost 3 bases and J lost 0, with 20 bases in between. Germline CDR1 is SGHAT and CDR2 is FQNNGV. This CDR3 is built from 18 residues. CDR3 protein: CASSFREDGTRVNTEAFF. In DNA, the CDR3 is TGTGCCAGCAGCTTCCGAGAGGACGGGACACGGGTGAACACTGAAGCTTTCTTT.

The chain employs TRBV5-1 and TRBJ2-7; D unresolved. The CDR3 contains 14 residues. Germline CDR1 and CDR2: SGHRS and YFSETQ. V was shortened by 2 bases and J by 0 bases, with 9 bases between the two germline ends. The CDR3 reads CASSFGSSSYEQYF. Written as DNA, the CDR3 is TGCGCCAGCAGCTTTGGCTCCAGCTCCTACGAGCAGTACTTC.

The chain has TRBV6-5 and TRBJ2-7, with TRBD2 matching over 10 bases. This CDR3 has 16 residues. Germline V CDR1 and CDR2: MNHEY, SVGAGI. After removal of 3 bases from V and 1 base from J, the junction contained 6 bases not matched to a gene. The CDR3 region is CASSYLTSGISYEQYF. As DNA, the CDR3 is TGTGCCAGCAGTTATCTCACTAGCGGGATTTCCTACGAGCAGTACTTC.

The chain uses TRBV5-1 and TRBJ1-3, with a weak D call TRBD1 (6 bases). Germline CDR1 SGHRS, CDR2 YFSETQ. CDR3 size: 16 residues. Trimming cost V 4 bases and J 0 bases, with 14 bases left between them. The CDR3 DNA follows: TGCGCCAGCAGCGAAGGACAGAGAAACTCTGGAAACACCATATATTTT. As protein: CASSEGQRNSGNTIYF.

The CDR3 DNA is TGTGCCAGCAGCCCTTCGACAGGGGGCTACGAGCAGTACTTC. Amino acid sequence: CASSPSTGGYEQYF. The chain combines TRBV9 with TRBJ2-7, with TRBD1 matching over 9 bases. The V and J ends lost 4 bases and 3 bases, in that order; junction bases with no gene match: 5. The CDR3 has 14 residues. The germline V gene has CDR1 SGDLS and CDR2 YYNGEE.

The chain links TRBV6-5 to TRBJ1-5; 10 bases align to TRBD1. V lost 6 bases to trimming and J lost 4 bases; unmatched junction nucleotides: 3. Germline V gives CDR1 MNHEY, CDR2 SVGAGI. CDR3 length: 14 amino acids. The DNA for the CDR3 is TGTGCCAGCAGCCTGGGACAGGGGAATCAGCCCCAGCATTTT. As protein: CASSLGQGNQPQHF.

This chain links TRBV18 with TRBJ1-5; 7 positions agree with TRBD1. The CDR3 is 16 residues long. V was pared by 2 bases and J by 2 bases, with 6 bases of the junction left unmatched. Germline V gene sequence: CDR1 KGHSH, CDR2 LQKENI. This chain's CDR3 is CASSPLGGWGNQPQHF. CDR3 nucleotides: TGTGCCAGCTCACCATTAGGGGGCTGGGGCAATCAGCCCCAGCATTTT.

V is TRBV7-2 and J is TRBJ1-1, with 10 bases fitting TRBD1. V trimming: 2 bases; J trimming: 2 bases; junction bases outside the gene matches: 5. The CDR3 spans 16 residues. Germline V gives CDR1 SGHTA, CDR2 FQGNSA. CDR3 sequence: CASSLWTGGLNTEAFF. The CDR3 region has the DNA TGTGCCAGCAGCTTATGGACAGGGGGTTTAAACACTGAAGCTTTCTTT.

The rearrangement joins TRBV4-1 to TRBJ1-4, with 10 bases lining up with TRBD1. Germline V gene lookup returns CDR1 MGHRA and CDR2 YSYEKL. The junction had 2 bases not matched to a gene; V was cut back by 4 bases and J by 6 bases. CDR3 length equals 14 residues. The CDR3 DNA sequence: TGCGCCAGCAGCCCGGGACAGGGGTATGAAAAACTGTTTTTT. This codes for CASSPGQGYEKLFF.

The chain couples TRBV18 to TRBJ2-7, with a weak D call TRBD1 (6 bases). CDR1 and CDR2 (germline): KGHSH, LQKENI. Trimming removed 2 bases at V and 5 bases at J, with 13 bases between. The CDR3 length is 14 residues. The CDR3 DNA reads as TGTGCCAGCTCACCAGGGGCAGGGGTCCACGAGCAGTACTTC. Translated, it gives CASSPGAGVHEQYF.

This rearrangement joins TRBV4-1 to TRBJ1-3; D remains ambiguous. Germline CDR1 and CDR2: MGHRA and YSYEKL. V was cut by 1 base and J by 5 bases, with 12 bases left in between. This CDR3 contains 15 residues. The CDR3 protein is CASSQGLTLRNTIYF. For the CDR3, the DNA is TGCGCCAGCAGCCAAGGGCTCACCTTACGAAACACCATATATTTT.